Listed here are 29 T cell receptor beta chains from one sample, sequenced in a study of cytomegalovirus exposure and HLA in healthy donors (dated by TCRdb to between 2016 and 2019). The library was produced with the immunoSEQ multiplex PCR assay. TCRdb re-hosts the immuneACCESS table, in-frame sequences only. Its copies lack some clones; in the studies checked, an unresolved V gene accounts for under half of them, and the cause for the rest is not known. This sample comprises roughly 140,000 clones, roughly 89% of them detected only once. The ten largest clonotypes hold about 3.1% of the sample. The sample comprised PBMCs. The source is a woman between 18 and 29 years old in good health and CMV-seropositive.

The chain uses TRBV11-2 and TRBJ1-2; the match to TRBD1 covers 8 bases. V gave up 2 bases and J gave up 8 bases; unmatched junction bases: 1. The CDR3 is 12 residues long. Looked up from germline, CDR1 is SGHAT and CDR2 is FQNNGV. The CDR3 DNA reads as TGTGCCAGCAGCTTACGGACAGGGGGCTACACCTTC. The encoded protein is CASSLRTGGYTF.

J is TRBJ2-3 and V is TRBV5-1; D not resolved. The CDR3 is 14 residues long. Germline V lookup: CDR1 SGHRS, CDR2 YFSETQ. V was trimmed by 1 base and J by 4 bases, leaving 10 bases between them. CDR3: CASSLSGLADTQYF. CDR3 coding DNA: TGCGCCAGCAGCTTGTCAGGTCTGGCAGATACGCAGTATTTT.

CDR3 bases: TGTGCCAGCAGTGAAGCGGGGACAGGGCAAAACTATGGCTACACCTTC. It codes for CASSEAGTGQNYGYTF. The chain couples TRBV6-1 to TRBJ1-2; the match to TRBD1 covers 9 bases. The CDR3 is made up of 16 amino acids. CDR1 and CDR2 (germline): MNHNS, SASEGT. Trimming cost V 0 bases and J 2 bases; bases outside gene matches: 4.

This clone was seen a single time. The genes are TRBV5-1 and TRBJ2-7; D possibly corresponds to TRBD2 (5 bases). This CDR3 contains 16 residues. Trimming removed 5 bases at V and 5 bases at J, with 23 bases between. CDR1 and CDR2 (germline): SGHRS, YFSETQ. The CDR3 loop reads CASRPRFEGRIHEQYF. CDR3 DNA sequence: TGCGCCAGCAGGCCTAGATTCGAAGGGAGAATCCACGAGCAGTACTTC.

The V and J genes are TRBV5-1 and TRBJ2-4, with D perhaps TRBD1 (5 bases). V was clipped by 0 bases and J by 8 bases, with 18 bases between them. The germline gives CDR1 SGHRS, CDR2 YFSETQ. CDR3 length equals 16 residues. CDR3: CASSLALGTGRHIQYF. The CDR3 coding sequence is TGCGCCAGCAGCTTGGCCTTGGGTACAGGAAGGCACATTCAGTACTTC. The whole variable domain, filled in from reference TRBV5-1 and TRBJ2-4, reads KAGVTQTPRYLIKTRGQQVTLSCSPISGHRSVSWYQQTPGQGLQFLFEYFSETQRNKGNFPGRFSGRQFSNSRSEMNVSTLELGDSALYLCASSLALGTGRHIQYFGAGTRLSVL.

The chain carries TRBV11-3 and TRBJ2-7; 12 nucleotides line up with TRBD2. The J segment lost 6 bases and the V segment lost 4 bases, leaving 10 bases of the junction unmatched. CDR1 is SGHNT, CDR2 YENEEA, per germline. The CDR3 runs to 16 residues. The CDR3 DNA reads TGTGCCAGCAGCTCCCGACGACTAGCGGGAGACGCCGAGCAGTACTTC. It is translated as CASSSRRLAGDAEQYF.

This clone occurred once. The rearrangement joins TRBV4-1 to TRBJ2-1; D is uncertain. The germline V and J ends were trimmed by 0 bases and 6 bases, with 9 bases remaining between them. The germline CDR1 and CDR2 sequences are MGHRA and YSYEKL. The CDR3 covers 14 residues. CDR3 sequence reads: CASSQDRASNEQFF. In nucleotides, the CDR3 is TGCGCCAGCAGCCAAGATAGAGCTTCCAATGAGCAGTTCTTC.

The rearrangement joins TRBV5-4 to TRBJ2-7, with 8 bases that match TRBD1. The CDR3 is 13 amino acids. With V trimmed by 6 bases and J by 5 bases, 7 bases remained unmatched. Germline V gene data show CDR1 as SGHNT and CDR2 as YYREEE (reference sequence). The CDR3 is CASTVDRDDEQYF. The CDR3, as DNA: TGTGCCAGCACTGTGGACAGGGACGACGAGCAGTACTTC. Using reference TRBV5-4 and TRBJ2-7 for the parts outside the CDR3, the full variable domain is ETGVTQSPTHLIKTRGQQVTLRCSSQSGHNTVSWYQQALGQGPQFIFQYYREEENGRGNFPPRFSGLQFPNYSSELNVNALELDDSALYLCASTVDRDDEQYFGPGTRLTVT.

V usage is TRBV30 and J usage is TRBJ2-7, with 10 bases aligning to TRBD2. The V and J ends lost 8 bases and 2 bases, in that order; junction bases with no gene match: 15. The CDR3 is made up of 16 amino acids. Germline CDR1 and CDR2: GTSNPN and SVGIG (reference sequence). CDR3 region: CAASLAGANLPYEQYF. The CDR3 region has the DNA TGTGCCGCATCCCTAGCGGGAGCAAATCTCCCCTACGAGCAGTACTTC.

The genes are TRBV12-5 and TRBJ1-2; weak D call: TRBD1 (6 bases). The CDR3 runs 15 residues. V was shortened by 5 bases and J by 4 bases, with 17 bases between the two germline ends. The V gene's germline CDR1 is LGHNT and CDR2 FRNRAP. CDR3 sequence reads: CASGNDQGSGYGYTF. CDR3 DNA: TGTGCTAGTGGTAACGACCAGGGGAGCGGCTATGGCTACACCTTC.

CDR3 region: CASSLGLAGERLDTQYF. CDR3 coding DNA: TGCGCCAGCAGCTTAGGACTAGCGGGAGAAAGGCTCGATACGCAGTATTTT. The chain carries TRBV5-1 and TRBJ2-3; 13 bases map to TRBD2. The CDR3 contains 17 residues. Germline assignment: CDR1 SGHRS and CDR2 YFSETQ. The trim removed 2 bases at V and 6 bases at J, leaving 9 bases unmatched.

The chain uses TRBV2 and TRBJ2-3; no clear D. This CDR3 contains 12 residues. V lost 7 bases, J lost 4 bases, and 9 bases lay in between. Germline V gene data show CDR1 as SNHLY and CDR2 as FYNNEI. Written as DNA, the CDR3 is TGTGCCAGCACCCTAGTGGCAGATACGCAGTATTTT. Translation gives CASTLVADTQYF.

The chain joins TRBV7-6 to TRBJ1-3; possibly TRBD1 for D (5 bases). V was cut by 6 bases and J by 2 bases, with 11 bases left in between. The CDR3 consists of 14 residues. Germline assignment: CDR1 SGHVS and CDR2 FNYEAQ. The CDR3 here is CASSHDSAGNTIYF. The CDR3 DNA follows: TGTGCCAGCAGTCATGACAGTGCTGGAAACACCATATATTTT.

The rearrangement links TRBV7-3 to TRBJ2-7; no clear D. The CDR3 is 21 residues long. CDR1 and CDR2 from the germline V gene are SGHTA and FQGTGA. Between the trimmed V and J ends, which lost 1 base and 0 bases, there was a span of 28 bases. In DNA form, the CDR3 reads TGTGCCAGCAGCTTAAAGACGAGCTTCCGACGTCGCGTAAGGAGCTCCTACGAGCAGTACTTC. Translated: CASSLKTSFRRRVRSSYEQYF.

This chain links TRBV2 with TRBJ2-7, with D tentatively TRBD2 (6 bases). CDR1 SNHLY and CDR2 FYNNEI come from the germline V gene. CDR3 length: 13 residues. Trimming removed 0 bases from V and 7 bases from J, with 10 bases in between. In DNA, the CDR3 is TGTGCCAGCAGTGAAGCTAATGGAGGGGAGCAGTACTTC. It yields the protein CASSEANGGEQYF.

The rearrangement uses TRBV9 and TRBJ2-7; D gene ambiguous. CDR1 and CDR2 (germline): SGDLS, YYNGEE. The CDR3 has 14 amino acids. V was trimmed by 0 bases and J by 5 bases, leaving 12 bases between them. The CDR3 region has the DNA TGTGCCAGCAGCGTAGCAGGTCGCCTGGACGAGCAGTACTTC. This sequence encodes CASSVAGRLDEQYF.

With regard to this clone: Within the sample, other DNA sequences also encode this same CDR3. V usage is TRBV9 and J usage is TRBJ2-1, with D maybe TRBD2 (6 bases). This CDR3 is 15 amino acids long. V was shortened by 0 bases and J by 1 base, with 8 bases between the two germline ends. Germline lookup yields CDR1 SGDLS and CDR2 YYNGEE. As DNA, the CDR3 is TGTGCCAGCAGCGTAGAGGCGGGATCCTACAATGAGCAGTTCTTC. Residues: CASSVEAGSYNEQFF.

This clone was seen a handful of times. The chain employs TRBV6-5 and TRBJ1-2; unclear D gene. The CDR3 sequence is 11 residues long. Trimming took 4 bases from V and 7 from J, leaving 7 bases between them. CDR1 and CDR2 (germline): MNHEY, SVGAGI. The CDR3 nucleotides read TGTGCCAGCAGTTCACCGGGTGGCTACACCTTC. Encoded protein: CASSSPGGYTF.

The gene calls are TRBV6-1 and TRBJ2-7, with D perhaps matching TRBD1 (5 bases). V lost 2 bases, J lost 2 bases, and 16 bases lay in between. The CDR3 is 16 amino acids. The germline CDR1 and CDR2 sequences are MNHNS and SASEGT. CDR3 DNA sequence: TGTGCCAGCAGTGAACGCCGACAGTTTCCTACCTACGAGCAGTACTTC. Translating it yields CASSERRQFPTYEQYF.

CDR3 sequence reads: CASSPLRALSYNEQFF. The CDR3 nucleotides are TGTGCCAGCAGCCCTCTGAGAGCTCTCTCCTACAATGAGCAGTTCTTC. The rearrangement uses TRBV7-3 and TRBJ2-1; no clear D. The CDR3 length is 16 residues. Trimming stripped 5 bases from V and 0 bases from J, with 14 bases between. Per germline, CDR1 SGHTA and CDR2 FQGTGA.

The chain recombines TRBV18 with TRBJ2-1; no firm D call. Trimming cost V 0 bases and J 5 bases, with 8 bases left between them. The germline V gene has CDR1 KGHSH and CDR2 LQKENI. This CDR3 is 14 amino acids long. The CDR3 DNA is TGTGCCAGCTCACCACCGGCTGTGGACAATGAGCAGTTCTTC. It yields the protein CASSPPAVDNEQFF.

The rearrangement joins TRBV7-9 to TRBJ1-4; 7 bases map to TRBD1. The V and J ends lost 5 bases and 7 bases, in that order; junction bases with no gene match: 16. Germline V gives CDR1 SEHNR, CDR2 FQNEAQ (reference sequence). The CDR3 spans 17 residues. The CDR3 region has the DNA TGTGCCAGCAGCCTCCATCCCCGTCTCAACAGGGGTGAAAAACTGTTTTTT. Translated, it gives CASSLHPRLNRGEKLFF. Combining the CDR3 with reference TRBV7-9 and TRBJ1-4 gives the whole variable domain DTGVSQNPRHKITKRGQNVTFRCDPISEHNRLYWYRQTLGQGPEFLTYFQNEAQLEKSRLLSDRFSAERPKGSFSTLEIQRTEQGDSAMYLCASSLHPRLNRGEKLFFGSGTQLSVL.

The V call is TRBV7-8, the J call TRBJ2-5, with D tentatively TRBD2 (6 bases). The germline V and J ends were trimmed by 7 bases and 6 bases, with 24 bases remaining between them. The CDR3 runs to 16 residues. Germline loops: CDR1 SGHVS, CDR2 FQNEAQ. The CDR3 nucleotides read TGTGCCAGCACCCTCCAACGGGCGGGACGGAATAAGACCCAGTACTTC. Translating it yields CASTLQRAGRNKTQYF.

The gene calls are TRBV27 and TRBJ2-2, with D unclear. The CDR3 has 14 residues. V dropped 7 bases and J dropped 4 bases, with 13 bases sitting between them. Germline CDR1 reads MNHEY; CDR2 reads SMNVEV (reference sequence). The CDR3 DNA follows: TGTGCCAGCACCCGGGTCGGCCCCACCGGGGAGCTGTTTTTT. Protein product: CASTRVGPTGELFF.

V gene TRBV30 combines with J gene TRBJ1-3; 9 bases are a match to TRBD1. Germline trimming cut 4 bases from V and 3 bases from J; bases unmatched to any gene: 7. Germline V CDR1 and CDR2: GTSNPN, SVGIG (reference sequence). This CDR3 is 15 amino acids long. CDR3 residues: CAWNVQGAFGNTIYF. The CDR3 bases are TGTGCCTGGAATGTACAGGGGGCTTTTGGAAACACCATATATTTT. Looking up the rest from reference TRBV30 and TRBJ1-3 gives the full variable domain: SQTIHQWPATLVQPVGSPLSLECTVEGTSNPNLYWYRQAAGRGLQLLFYSVGIGQISSEVPQNLSASRPQDRQFILSSKKLLLSDSGFYLCAWNVQGAFGNTIYFGEGSWLTVV.

Turning to this clone: A read error may produce the germline difference seen at one junction end. The chain is built from TRBV4-3 and TRBJ2-7; perhaps TRBD2 as D (6 bases). The germline V gene encodes CDR1 LGHNA and CDR2 YSLEER. The length of the CDR3 is 13 residues. The chain's CDR3 is CASSQDMGGTVKF. Written as DNA, the CDR3 is TGCGCCAGCAGCCAAGATATGGGCGGGACCGTTAAATTC.

The chain combines TRBV11-2 with TRBJ1-2; 9 bases are a match to TRBD1. The CDR3 has 15 residues. V shed 5 bases, J shed 5 bases, and the junction held 9 bases outside the gene matches. Germline V lookup: CDR1 SGHAT, CDR2 FQNNGV. The CDR3 reads CASSLGDRAQYGYTF. CDR3 bases: TGTGCCAGCAGCCTTGGGGACAGGGCCCAGTATGGCTACACCTTC.

This clone has just a few counts. The chain joins TRBV4-1 to TRBJ2-7; 7 bases are a match to TRBD2. The CDR3 runs 15 residues. J lost 0 bases, V lost 0 bases, and 2 bases had no gene match. CDR1 and CDR2 (germline): MGHRA, YSYEKL. The CDR3 region is CASSQELASSYEQYF. The CDR3 DNA is TGCGCCAGCAGCCAAGAACTAGCGTCCTCCTACGAGCAGTACTTC.

V is TRBV7-9 and J is TRBJ2-3; 7 bases match TRBD1. The CDR3 runs 15 residues. V dropped 5 bases and J dropped 4; count of bases not matched to a gene: 9. Germline CDR1 and CDR2: SEHNR and FQNEAQ (reference sequence). The CDR3 is CASSPRTGGPDTQYF. The CDR3 DNA sequence: TGTGCCAGCAGCCCTCGGACAGGCGGGCCAGATACGCAGTATTTT.